This record concerns one TCR beta chain sequence. The antigen is not known. This entry is derived from a study of CD4 T cells in relation to SARS-CoV-2 and coronaviruses. The table came from immunoSEQ multiplex PCR; TCRdb's copy has only in-frame clones and leaves some out. Here the sample spans approximately 22,000 clones, about 71% being singletons. This CDR3 comprises 16 residues. The germline CDR1 and CDR2 sequences are PRHDT and FYEKMQ (reference sequence). The V and J ends lost 6 bases and 0 bases, in that order; junction bases with no gene match: 6. Unexposed donor CD4+ T cells date from about 2011-2019, before the COVID-19 pandemic. After roughly 9 days of culture, CD4+ T cells were isolated.

The rearrangement links TRBV13 to TRBJ2-1, with 9 bases lining up with TRBD2. This receptor was obtained from a human donor in good health. The sequenced sample was CD4+ T cells from PBMCs, cultured in vitro. DNA for the CDR3: TGTGCCAGCAGAGCGAATAGCGGGAGCTCCTACAATGAGCAGTTCTTC. It specifies CASRANSGSSYNEQFF.